Presented here are 30 T cell receptor beta chains from one specimen sequenced in a study of blood T cells in healthy people across ages. Combining a sample-barcoded 5' primer with a J-beta primer mix, a second PCR ran for roughly 6 to 12 cycles. TCRdb itself ran the 5' RACE reads through MiXCR, one entry per CDR3 protein. The sample holds about a million distinct CDR3 sequences, 35% to 45% seen once. The material sequenced was blood. Receptor source: a man aged 18 to 30 in good health.

This clonotype was detected only a few times. This chain joins TRBV29-1 and TRBJ1-1; 7 positions agree with TRBD1. CDR3 length equals 14 residues. J gave up 1 base and V 6 bases, and 8 bases lay outside the gene matches. Germline CDR1 and CDR2: SQVTM and ANQGSEA. The CDR3: CSVANDRANTEAFF. The DNA for the CDR3 is TGCAGCGTAGCCAATGACAGGGCGAACACTGAAGCTTTCTTT.

The chain recombines TRBV5-1 with TRBJ2-1; 8 bases are shared with TRBD1. The germline CDR1 and CDR2 sequences are SGHRS and YFSETQ. The V segment lost 2 bases and the J segment 7 bases; nucleotides outside the gene matches: 11. This CDR3 has 16 amino acids. The CDR3 bases are TGCGCCAGCAGCTTCACGGGGCAGGGGGCGCGGAATGAGCAGTTCTTC. The encoded protein is CASSFTGQGARNEQFF.

This clonotype occurred a few times. The genes are TRBV20-1 and TRBJ1-1; D remains ambiguous. There are 12 residues in the CDR3. Trimming took 2 bases from V and 0 from J, leaving 4 bases between them. Germline V gene data show CDR1 as DFQATT and CDR2 as SNEGSKA (reference sequence). CDR3 sequence reads: CSARSLNTEAFF. Written as DNA, the CDR3 is TGCAGTGCTAGAAGCTTGAACACTGAAGCTTTCTTT.

The chain couples TRBV2 to TRBJ2-2; D unresolved. V lost 3 bases and J lost 1, with 6 bases in between. Germline CDR1 is SNHLY and CDR2 is FYNNEI. This CDR3 is built from 14 residues. CDR3 residues: CASSDIGNTGELFF. The CDR3, as DNA: TGTGCCAGCAGTGATATAGGGAACACCGGGGAGCTGTTTTTT.

This clonotype was seen only a few times. The rearrangement joins TRBV6-5 to TRBJ2-1; D may be TRBD2 (6 bases). Trimming took 0 bases from V and 4 from J, leaving 16 bases between them. CDR3 size: 17 residues. The germline gives CDR1 MNHEY, CDR2 SVGAGI. The CDR3 sequence: CASSYSRPGRSYNEQFF. The DNA of the CDR3 is TGTGCCAGCAGTTACTCGCGTCCGGGGAGGTCATACAATGAGCAGTTCTTC.

This clonotype appeared a few times. V gene TRBV20-1 combines with J gene TRBJ2-5; TRBD2 agrees at 8 bases. The CDR3 consists of 14 residues. Trimming at V came to 2 bases and at J to 3 bases, leaving 5 bases not matched to a gene. In germline, CDR1 is DFQATT, CDR2 SNEGSKA (reference sequence). As DNA, the CDR3 is TGCAGTGCTAGAAGACTAGCGCGAGAAGAGACCCAGTACTTC. Its translation: CSARRLAREETQYF.

The V gene is TRBV7-2, the J gene TRBJ1-1; D uncertain. The CDR3 totals 15 residues. The germline V and J ends were trimmed by 1 base and 5 bases, with 14 bases remaining between them. CDR1 is SGHTA and CDR2 is FQGNSA in the germline V gene. The CDR3 reads CASSLGGRDVTEAFF. The DNA for the CDR3 is TGTGCCAGCAGCTTAGGGGGTCGGGATGTTACTGAAGCTTTCTTT. The full variable domain, completed using reference TRBV7-2 and TRBJ1-1, is GAGVSQSPSNKVTEKGKDVELRCDPISGHTALYWYRQSLGQGLEFLIYFQGNSAPDKSGLPSDRFSAERTGGSVSTLTIQRTQQEDSAVYLCASSLGGRDVTEAFFGQGTRLTVV.

Ten or more counts support this clonotype. The chain uses TRBV5-6 and TRBJ2-5; D possibly corresponds to TRBD1 (6 bases). CDR1 SGHDT and CDR2 YYEEEE come from the germline V gene. V was trimmed by 3 bases and J by 12 bases, leaving 18 bases between them. This CDR3 is 13 amino acids long. In DNA, the CDR3 is TGTGCCAGCAGCTCCAAGAACAGGGCTGTCAAGTACTTC. This sequence encodes CASSSKNRAVKYF.

The table lists this clonotype with a few counts. At one of its ends the junction is not consistent with the germline gene, which may arise from a read error. The rearrangement joins TRBV7-9 to TRBJ2-1, with D hard to call. The CDR3 sequence is 15 residues long. Germline lookup yields CDR1 SEHNR and CDR2 FQNEAQ (reference sequence). The CDR3 bases are TGTGCCAGCAGCTTATCGGGTTCATTCCACAAGGAGCAGTTCTTC. It encodes CASSLSGSFHKEQFF.

The CDR3 coding sequence is TGCGCCAGCAGCTTGGATTGGCAGGTCACAGATACGCAGTATTTT. Protein: CASSLDWQVTDTQYF. The chain recombines TRBV5-1 with TRBJ2-3; unclear D gene. This CDR3 has 15 amino acids. Trimming shortened V by 0 bases and J by 2 bases, and 10 bases separated the two germline ends. Germline V gene data show CDR1 as SGHRS and CDR2 as YFSETQ.

This clonotype was recorded only once. The chain recombines TRBV20-1 with TRBJ1-5, with TRBD1 matching over 8 bases. Trimming removed 2 bases from V and 7 bases from J; junction bases left unmatched: 16. This CDR3 is 17 amino acids long. Germline V CDR1 and CDR2: DFQATT, SNEGSKA (reference sequence). This CDR3 is CSARPLDRVRPGQPQHF. CDR3 sequence (DNA): TGCAGTGCTAGACCCCTGGACAGGGTGAGGCCAGGGCAGCCCCAGCATTTT.

This CDR3 is CASSLNRDKETQFF. CDR3 nucleotide sequence: TGTGCCAGCAGCTTAAACAGGGATAAAGAGACCCAGTTCTTC. The V call is TRBV7-2, the J call TRBJ2-1; maybe TRBD1 (6 bases). The germline V gene has CDR1 SGHTA and CDR2 FQGNSA. The CDR3 sequence is 14 residues long. Trimming stripped 2 bases from V and 13 bases from J, with 18 bases between. The full variable domain, rest sourced from reference TRBV7-2 and TRBJ2-1, is GAGVSQSPSNKVTEKGKDVELRCDPISGHTALYWYRQSLGQGLEFLIYFQGNSAPDKSGLPSDRFSAERTGGSVSTLTIQRTQQEDSAVYLCASSLNRDKETQFFGPGTRLTVL.

This clonotype was seen only a few times. The chain has TRBV24-1 and TRBJ2-1; possibly TRBD1 or TRBD2 for D (7 bases each). Trimming took 0 bases from V and 8 from J, leaving 22 bases between them. From germline, CDR1 is KGHDR and CDR2 SFDVKD. This CDR3 is built from 18 residues. The CDR3 DNA reads as TGTGCCACCAGTGATTTGCAGGGGGGGAATCCCCCTTTCGATGAGCAGTTCTTC. The encoded protein is CATSDLQGGNPPFDEQFF.

The gene calls are TRBV7-9 and TRBJ2-3, with a possible D match to TRBD2 (5 bases). V was shortened by 5 bases and J by 3 bases, with 18 bases between the two germline ends. Per the germline V gene, CDR1 is SEHNR and CDR2 is FQNEAQ (reference sequence). This CDR3 spans 16 amino acids. CDR3 bases: TGTGCCAGCAGCCCTCGGGGATTTCCGTTGACAGATACGCAGTATTTT. This gives the protein CASSPRGFPLTDTQYF.

This clonotype was observed a handful of times. The gene calls are TRBV27 and TRBJ2-3, with 7 bases identical to TRBD2. V lost 5 bases, J lost 7 bases, and 3 bases stayed unmatched. The germline CDR1 and CDR2 sequences are MNHEY and SMNVEV (reference sequence). The CDR3 has 12 residues. CDR3 DNA sequence: TGTGCCAGCAGTCCGACTAGCAATACGCAGTATTTT. Translating it yields CASSPTSNTQYF.

This chain uses TRBV25-1 with TRBJ2-5; no reliable D call. The CDR3 spans 10 residues. Germline V gene data show CDR1 as MGHDK and CDR2 as SYGVNS. V shed 3 bases and J shed 7 bases, with 3 bases lying between them. The CDR3 bases are TGTGCCAGCAGTGAGGGGACCCAGTACTTC. The encoded protein is CASSEGTQYF.

The chain employs TRBV20-1 and TRBJ1-1; 10 positions agree with TRBD1. V gave up 2 bases and J gave up 2 bases; unmatched junction bases: 11. Germline values: CDR1 DFQATT, CDR2 SNEGSKA (reference sequence). CDR3 length: 17 amino acids. Here the CDR3 DNA reads TGCAGTGCTAGACCCTCGGGACAGGGGATCAGAAACACTGAAGCTTTCTTT. This translates into CSARPSGQGIRNTEAFF.

This clonotype was detected a few times. The chain has TRBV27 and TRBJ1-2; D is unresolved. The CDR3 length is 15 residues. Trimming left V 0 bases short and J 7 bases short, with 15 bases between. Germline V gene sequence: CDR1 MNHEY, CDR2 SMNVEV (reference sequence). The CDR3 nucleotides read TGTGCCAGCAGTTTATCGAGTCTCGGGTACGCTGGCTACACCTTC. It encodes CASSLSSLGYAGYTF.

The chain carries TRBV24-1 and TRBJ2-3; no clear D gene. The CDR3 contains 14 residues. Trimming shortened V by 0 bases and J by 7 bases, and 10 bases separated the two germline ends. Germline CDR1 reads KGHDR; CDR2 reads SFDVKD. The CDR3 loop is CATSDLGVKNTQYF. The CDR3 nucleotides read TGTGCCACCAGTGATTTGGGAGTGAAGAATACGCAGTATTTT.

The J gene is TRBJ2-5, the V gene TRBV4-2; 9 bases agree with TRBD2. Germline V CDR1 and CDR2: LGHNA, YNFKEQ. With 0 bases clipped from V and 11 bases from J, the junction kept 10 bases outside the gene matches. This CDR3 has 15 residues. The chain's CDR3 is CASSQDGGGAVEQYF. The CDR3 DNA is TGTGCCAGCAGCCAAGACGGCGGGGGGGCCGTTGAGCAGTACTTC.

The chain couples TRBV12-3 or TRBV12-4 to TRBJ1-2, with D hard to call. The CDR3 runs to 16 residues. V lost 1 base and J lost 4, with 16 bases in between. This chain's CDR3 is CASSLGQRRGSYGYTF. CDR3 DNA: TGTGCCAGCAGTTTAGGCCAGCGCCGCGGAAGCTATGGCTACACCTTC.

The chain uses TRBV28 and TRBJ2-3; 9 nucleotides match TRBD2. The CDR3 spans 15 residues. Trimming cost V 4 bases and J 2 bases; bases outside gene matches: 4. The germline V gene has CDR1 MDHEN and CDR2 SYDVKM. CDR3 DNA sequence: TGTGCCAGCAGTTCAGCTAGCGGGGTCACAGATACGCAGTATTTT. Translating it yields CASSSASGVTDTQYF.

V is TRBV6-5 and J is TRBJ2-3; 8 nucleotides align to TRBD1. The germline gives CDR1 MNHEY, CDR2 SVGAGI. The trim removed 5 bases at V and 1 base at J, leaving 8 bases unmatched. The CDR3 consists of 16 residues. CDR3 region: CASSPRRGQGTDTQYF. In DNA form, the CDR3 reads TGTGCCAGCAGTCCCCGAAGGGGACAGGGCACAGATACGCAGTATTTT.

The V gene is TRBV20-1, the J gene TRBJ2-1; the D is unclear. The J call is in doubt because the DNA end fits TRBJ2-7 better. Germline CDR1 DFQATT, CDR2 SNEGSKA (reference sequence). The CDR3 has 13 amino acids. CDR3 nucleotide sequence: TGCAGTGCTAGCGCCAGAGCCTACAATGAGCAGTACTTC. This encodes CSASARAYNEQYF.

The chain couples TRBV7-9 to TRBJ1-2; D is unclear. Looked up from germline, CDR1 is SEHNR and CDR2 is FQNEAQ (reference sequence). V dropped 0 bases and J dropped 0 bases, with 11 bases sitting between them. This CDR3 has 16 residues. The CDR3 DNA reads TGTGCCAGCAGCTTAGCCGGCAGCAAAGCTAACTATGGCTACACCTTC. Protein sequence: CASSLAGSKANYGYTF.

This clonotype was seen a few times. The gene calls are TRBV20-1 and TRBJ1-1; 12 bases map to TRBD1. Per germline, CDR1 DFQATT and CDR2 SNEGSKA (reference sequence). This CDR3 region has 13 residues. CDR3 region: CRIGTGGHTEAFF. CDR3 coding DNA: TGCAGGATAGGGACAGGGGGCCATACTGAAGCTTTCTTT.

The chain carries TRBV20-1 and TRBJ2-1; the D gene is possibly TRBD2 (5 bases). CDR1 DFQATT and CDR2 SNEGSKA come from the germline V gene (reference sequence). V was shortened by 3 bases and J by 7 bases, with 16 bases between the two germline ends. This CDR3 contains 14 residues. The CDR3: CSARVGNRVNEQFF. Written as DNA, the CDR3 is TGCAGTGCTAGGGTCGGGAATCGGGTAAATGAGCAGTTCTTC.

The rearrangement uses TRBV12-3 or TRBV12-4 and TRBJ2-1; D tentatively reads TRBD1 or TRBD2 (6 bases each). CDR3 length equals 15 residues. Between the trimmed V and J ends, which lost 6 bases and 5 bases, there was a span of 17 bases. CDR3 bases: TGTGCCAGCAGGCGAGGGGGGACCCGTGACAATGAGCAGTTCTTC. Its translation: CASRRGGTRDNEQFF.

This clonotype was counted a few times. A much larger clone lies one base from this, so it may be a read error. V usage is TRBV6-9 and J usage is TRBJ2-2; D is uncertain. Germline V gene data show CDR1 as MNHGY and CDR2 as SVAAGI. V was pared by 2 bases and J by 4 bases, with 23 bases between. The CDR3 extends over 19 amino acids. The DNA for the CDR3 is TGTGCCAGCAGTTATCCGTCTCCCTACTCGGGCTTGAGCACCGGGGAGCTGTTTTTT. Its translation: CASSYPSPYSGLSTGELFF.

This clonotype was counted only a few times. The rearrangement uses TRBV20-1 and TRBJ1-2, with D unresolved. CDR1 is DFQATT and CDR2 is SNEGSKA in the germline V gene (reference sequence). The V gene lost 3 bases and the J gene lost 8 bases, with 19 bases spanning the gap. The CDR3 covers 14 residues. In DNA, the CDR3 is TGCAGTGCTAGTGAAGCGGTCGGCCTTAGCGGCTACACCTTC. Protein product: CSASEAVGLSGYTF.